Listed here is a single T cell receptor (beta chain). Germline CDR1 and CDR2: LNHNV and YYDKDF (reference sequence). This CDR3 has 15 residues. The germline V and J ends were trimmed by 5 bases and 4 bases, with 17 bases remaining between them. The second PCR ran roughly 6 to 11 cycles with a sample-barcoded 5' primer and J-beta primers. MiXCR, run by TCRdb on the 5' RACE reads, gives a single entry per CDR3 protein. The table lists some 1.5 million distinct CDR3 sequences, roughly 43% of them singletons, with under 5% in the top ten. This sample is drawn from a study of blood T cells in healthy people across ages.

The receptor comes from a woman aged 18-35 years in good health. V and J are TRBV15 and TRBJ1-1; no definite D call. The sample was blood. In DNA, the CDR3 is TGTGCCACCAGCGCTAACCCGGATCTGAGCACTGAAGCTTTCTTT. Translated: CATSANPDLSTEAFF. Variable domain in full (rest from reference TRBV15 and TRBJ1-1): DAMVIQNPRYQVTQFGKPVTLSCSQTLNHNVMYWYQQKSSQAPKLLFHYYDKDFNNEADTPDNFQSRRPNTSFCFLDIRSPGLGDTAMYLCATSANPDLSTEAFFGQGTRLTVV.